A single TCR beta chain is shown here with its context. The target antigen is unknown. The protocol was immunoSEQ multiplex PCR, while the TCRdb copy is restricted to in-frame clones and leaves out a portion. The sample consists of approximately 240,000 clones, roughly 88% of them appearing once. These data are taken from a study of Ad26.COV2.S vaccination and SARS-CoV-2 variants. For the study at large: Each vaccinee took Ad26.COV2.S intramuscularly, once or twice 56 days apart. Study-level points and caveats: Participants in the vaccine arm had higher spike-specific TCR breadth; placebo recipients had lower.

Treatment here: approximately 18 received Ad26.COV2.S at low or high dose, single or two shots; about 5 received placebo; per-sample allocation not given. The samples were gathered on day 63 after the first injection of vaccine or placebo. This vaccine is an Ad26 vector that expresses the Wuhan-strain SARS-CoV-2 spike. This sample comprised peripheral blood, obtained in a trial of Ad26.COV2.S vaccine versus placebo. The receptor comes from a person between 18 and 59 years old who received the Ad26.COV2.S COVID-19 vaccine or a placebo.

CDR3 sequence (DNA): TGTGCCAGCAGTGTTCTCGCCCGTATATCGGCGGGAGGGTTTATGTACGAGCAGTACTTC. Translated, it gives CASSVLARISAGGFMYEQYF. The gene calls are TRBV6-1 and TRBJ2-7, with 9 nucleotides matching TRBD2. The CDR3 is 20 amino acids. After removal of 4 bases from V and 4 bases from J, the junction contained 23 bases not matched to a gene. In germline, CDR1 is MNHNS, CDR2 SASEGT.